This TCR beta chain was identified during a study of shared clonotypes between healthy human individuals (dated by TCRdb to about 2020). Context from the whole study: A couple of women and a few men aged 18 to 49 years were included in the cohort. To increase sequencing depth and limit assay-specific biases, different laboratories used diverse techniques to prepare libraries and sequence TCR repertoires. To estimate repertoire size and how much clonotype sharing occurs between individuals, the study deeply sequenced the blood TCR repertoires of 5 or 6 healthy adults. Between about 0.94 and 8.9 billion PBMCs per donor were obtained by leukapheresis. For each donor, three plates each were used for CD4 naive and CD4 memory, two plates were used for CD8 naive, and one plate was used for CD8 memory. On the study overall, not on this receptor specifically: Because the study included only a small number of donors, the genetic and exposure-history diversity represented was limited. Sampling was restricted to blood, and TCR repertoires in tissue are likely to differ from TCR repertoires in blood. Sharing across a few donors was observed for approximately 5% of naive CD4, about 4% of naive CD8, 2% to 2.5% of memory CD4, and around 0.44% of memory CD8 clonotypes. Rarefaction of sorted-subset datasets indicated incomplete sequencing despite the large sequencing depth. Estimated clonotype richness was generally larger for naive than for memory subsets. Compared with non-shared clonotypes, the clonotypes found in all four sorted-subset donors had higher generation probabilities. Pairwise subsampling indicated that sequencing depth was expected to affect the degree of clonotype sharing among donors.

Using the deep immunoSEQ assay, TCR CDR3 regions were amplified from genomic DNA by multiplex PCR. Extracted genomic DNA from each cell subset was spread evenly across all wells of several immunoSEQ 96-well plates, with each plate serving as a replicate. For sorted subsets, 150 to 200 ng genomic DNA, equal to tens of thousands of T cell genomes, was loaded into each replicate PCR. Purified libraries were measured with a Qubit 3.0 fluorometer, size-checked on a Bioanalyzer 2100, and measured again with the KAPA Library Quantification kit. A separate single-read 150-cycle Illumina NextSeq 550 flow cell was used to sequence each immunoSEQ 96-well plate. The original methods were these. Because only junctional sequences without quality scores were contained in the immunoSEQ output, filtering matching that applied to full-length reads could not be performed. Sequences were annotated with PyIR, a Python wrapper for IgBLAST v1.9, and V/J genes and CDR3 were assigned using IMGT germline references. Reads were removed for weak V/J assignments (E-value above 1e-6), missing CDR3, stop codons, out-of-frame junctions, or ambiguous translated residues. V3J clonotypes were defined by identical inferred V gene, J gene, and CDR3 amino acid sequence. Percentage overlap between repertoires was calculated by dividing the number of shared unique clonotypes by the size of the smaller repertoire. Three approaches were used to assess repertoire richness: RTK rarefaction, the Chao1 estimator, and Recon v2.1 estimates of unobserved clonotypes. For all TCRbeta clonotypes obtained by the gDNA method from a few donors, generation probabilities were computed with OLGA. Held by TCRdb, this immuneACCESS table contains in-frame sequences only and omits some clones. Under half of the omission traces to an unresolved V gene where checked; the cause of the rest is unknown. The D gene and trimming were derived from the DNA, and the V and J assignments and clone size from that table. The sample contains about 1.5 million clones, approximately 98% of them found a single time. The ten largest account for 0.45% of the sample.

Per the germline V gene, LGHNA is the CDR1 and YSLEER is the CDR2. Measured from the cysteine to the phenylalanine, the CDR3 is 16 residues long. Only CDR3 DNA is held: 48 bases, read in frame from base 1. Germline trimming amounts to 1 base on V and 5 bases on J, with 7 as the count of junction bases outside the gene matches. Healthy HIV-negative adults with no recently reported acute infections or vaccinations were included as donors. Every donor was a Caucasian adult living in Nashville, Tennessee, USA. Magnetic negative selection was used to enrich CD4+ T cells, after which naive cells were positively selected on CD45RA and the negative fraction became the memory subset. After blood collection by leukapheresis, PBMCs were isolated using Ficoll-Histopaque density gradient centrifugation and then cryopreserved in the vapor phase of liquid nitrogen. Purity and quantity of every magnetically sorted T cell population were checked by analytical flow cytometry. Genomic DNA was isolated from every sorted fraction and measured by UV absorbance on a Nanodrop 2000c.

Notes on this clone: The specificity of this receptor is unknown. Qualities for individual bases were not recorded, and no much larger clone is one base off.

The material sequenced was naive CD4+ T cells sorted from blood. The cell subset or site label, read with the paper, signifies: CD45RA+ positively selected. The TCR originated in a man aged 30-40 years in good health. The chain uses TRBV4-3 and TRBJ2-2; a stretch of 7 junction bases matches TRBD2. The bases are TGCGCCAGCAGCCAAGGGGTGGGAGGGAGGACCGGGGAGCTGTTTTTT. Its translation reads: CASSQGVGGRTGELFF.